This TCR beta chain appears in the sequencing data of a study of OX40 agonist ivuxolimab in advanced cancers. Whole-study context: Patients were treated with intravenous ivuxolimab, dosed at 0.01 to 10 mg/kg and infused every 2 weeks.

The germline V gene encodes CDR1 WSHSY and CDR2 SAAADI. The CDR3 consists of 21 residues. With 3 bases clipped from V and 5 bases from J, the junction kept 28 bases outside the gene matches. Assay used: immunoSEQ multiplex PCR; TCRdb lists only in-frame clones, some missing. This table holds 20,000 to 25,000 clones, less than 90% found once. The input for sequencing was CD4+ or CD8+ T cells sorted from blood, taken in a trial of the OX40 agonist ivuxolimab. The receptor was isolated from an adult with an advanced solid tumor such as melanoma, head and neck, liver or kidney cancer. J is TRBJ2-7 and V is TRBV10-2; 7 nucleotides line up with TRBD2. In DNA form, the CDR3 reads TGCGCCAGCAGTGACTTTAGGCCAGATAGGAGGCGCGGGAGCGTCCCTAACGAGCAGTACTTC. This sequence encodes CASSDFRPDRRRGSVPNEQYF.